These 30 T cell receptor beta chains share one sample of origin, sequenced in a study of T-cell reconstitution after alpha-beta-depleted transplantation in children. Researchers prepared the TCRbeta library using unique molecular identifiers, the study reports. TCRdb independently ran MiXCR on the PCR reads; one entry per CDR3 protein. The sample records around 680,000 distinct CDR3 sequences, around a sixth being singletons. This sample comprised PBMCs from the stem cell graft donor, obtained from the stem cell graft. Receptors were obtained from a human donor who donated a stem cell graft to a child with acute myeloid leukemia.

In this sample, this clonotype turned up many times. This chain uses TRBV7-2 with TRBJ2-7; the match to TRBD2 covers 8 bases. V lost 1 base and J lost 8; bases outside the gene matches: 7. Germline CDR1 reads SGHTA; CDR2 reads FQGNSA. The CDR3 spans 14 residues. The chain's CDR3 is CASSLGARLAQQYF. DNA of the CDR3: TGTGCCAGCAGCTTAGGCGCGCGACTAGCGCAGCAGTACTTC.

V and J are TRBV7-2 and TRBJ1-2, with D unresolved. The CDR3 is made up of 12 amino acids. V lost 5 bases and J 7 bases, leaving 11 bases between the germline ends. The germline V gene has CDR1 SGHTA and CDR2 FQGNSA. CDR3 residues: CASSPRVGGYTF. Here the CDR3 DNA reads TGTGCCAGCAGCCCCCGGGTTGGTGGCTACACCTTC.

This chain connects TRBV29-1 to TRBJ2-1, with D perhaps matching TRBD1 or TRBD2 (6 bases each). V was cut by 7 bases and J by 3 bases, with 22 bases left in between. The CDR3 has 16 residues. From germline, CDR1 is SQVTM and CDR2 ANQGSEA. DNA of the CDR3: TGCAGCGCGCCGGGGGCCACTCCCACTCACTACAATGAGCAGTTCTTC. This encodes CSAPGATPTHYNEQFF.

As DNA, the CDR3 is TGTGCCAGCAGCTTCGGGACAGCTTTCACAGATACGCAGTATTTT. It specifies CASSFGTAFTDTQYF. This chain uses TRBV7-2 with TRBJ2-3, with 7 bases identical to TRBD1. The CDR3 loop spans 15 amino acids. From germline, CDR1 is SGHTA and CDR2 FQGNSA. Trimming took 3 bases from V and 2 from J; bases not matched to a gene: 5.

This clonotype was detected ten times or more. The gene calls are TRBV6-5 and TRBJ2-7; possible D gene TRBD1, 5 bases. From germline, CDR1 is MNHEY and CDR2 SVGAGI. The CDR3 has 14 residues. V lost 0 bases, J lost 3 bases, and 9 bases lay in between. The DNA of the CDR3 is TGTGCCAGCAGTTACTCGCGACAGAGCTACGAGCAGTACTTC. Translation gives CASSYSRQSYEQYF.

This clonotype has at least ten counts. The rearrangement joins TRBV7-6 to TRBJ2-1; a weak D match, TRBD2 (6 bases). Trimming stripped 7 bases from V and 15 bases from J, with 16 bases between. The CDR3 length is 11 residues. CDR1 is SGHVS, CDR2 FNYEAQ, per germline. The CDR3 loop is CASTMGGHPFF. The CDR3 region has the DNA TGTGCCAGCACCATGGGGGGTCACCCGTTCTTC.

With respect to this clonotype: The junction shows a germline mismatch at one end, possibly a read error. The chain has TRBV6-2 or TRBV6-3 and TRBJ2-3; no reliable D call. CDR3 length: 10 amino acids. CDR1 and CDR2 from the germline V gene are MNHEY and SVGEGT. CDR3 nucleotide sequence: TGTGCCAGCAGTTTTGACCCATCTCATTTT. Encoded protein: CASSFDPSHF.

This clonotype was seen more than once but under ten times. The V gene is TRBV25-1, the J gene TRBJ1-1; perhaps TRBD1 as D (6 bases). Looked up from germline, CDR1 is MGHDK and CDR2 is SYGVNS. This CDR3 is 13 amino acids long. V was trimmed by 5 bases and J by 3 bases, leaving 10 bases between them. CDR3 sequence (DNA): TGTGCCAGCAGTCATTACAGGGACACTGAAGCTTTCTTT. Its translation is CASSHYRDTEAFF.

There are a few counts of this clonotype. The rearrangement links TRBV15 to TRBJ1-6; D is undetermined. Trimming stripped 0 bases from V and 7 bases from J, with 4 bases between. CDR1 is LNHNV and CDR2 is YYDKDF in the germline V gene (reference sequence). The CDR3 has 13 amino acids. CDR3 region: CATSRDINSPLHF. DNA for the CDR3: TGTGCCACCAGCAGAGACATAAATTCACCCCTCCACTTT.

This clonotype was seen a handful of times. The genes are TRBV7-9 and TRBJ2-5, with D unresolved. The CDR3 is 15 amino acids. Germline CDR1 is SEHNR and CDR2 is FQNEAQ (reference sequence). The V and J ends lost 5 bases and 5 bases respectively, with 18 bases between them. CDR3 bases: TGTGCCAGCAGCCGCCCCCGGAACAAAGGGGAGACCCAGTACTTC. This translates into CASSRPRNKGETQYF.

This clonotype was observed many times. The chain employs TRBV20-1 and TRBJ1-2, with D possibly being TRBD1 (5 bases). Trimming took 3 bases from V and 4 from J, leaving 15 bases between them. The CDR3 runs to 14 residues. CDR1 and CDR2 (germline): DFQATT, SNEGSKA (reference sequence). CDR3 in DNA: TGCAGTGCTAGTCAGATCGGGAGGGGCTATGGCTACACCTTC. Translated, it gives CSASQIGRGYGYTF.

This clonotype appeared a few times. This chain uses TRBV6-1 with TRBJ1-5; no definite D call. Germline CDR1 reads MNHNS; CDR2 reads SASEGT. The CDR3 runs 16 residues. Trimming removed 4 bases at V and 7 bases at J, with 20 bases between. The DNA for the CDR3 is TGTGCCAGCAGTGTAACAAGGGCATTGAGAGGGCAGCCCCAGCATTTT. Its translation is CASSVTRALRGQPQHF.

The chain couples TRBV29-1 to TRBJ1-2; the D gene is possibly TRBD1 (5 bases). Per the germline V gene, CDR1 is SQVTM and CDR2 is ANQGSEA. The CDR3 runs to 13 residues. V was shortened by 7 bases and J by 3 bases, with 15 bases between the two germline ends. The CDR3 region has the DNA TGCAGCGCTCAGGGTATGGGGGACTATGGCTACACCTTC. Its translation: CSAQGMGDYGYTF.

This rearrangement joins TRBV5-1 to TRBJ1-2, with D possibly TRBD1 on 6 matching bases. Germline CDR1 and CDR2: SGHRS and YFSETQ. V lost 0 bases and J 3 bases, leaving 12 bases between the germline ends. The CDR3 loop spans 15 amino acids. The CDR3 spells CASSLAGGLDYGYTF. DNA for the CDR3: TGCGCCAGCAGCTTGGCCGGGGGGCTGGACTATGGCTACACCTTC.

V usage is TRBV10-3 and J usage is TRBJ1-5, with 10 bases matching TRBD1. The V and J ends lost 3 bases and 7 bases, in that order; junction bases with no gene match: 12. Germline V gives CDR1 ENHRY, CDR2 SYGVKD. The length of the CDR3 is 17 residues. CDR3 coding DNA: TGTGCCATCAGTGACCCAACTCGAGACAGGGGGCCGCAGCCCCAGCATTTT. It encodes CAISDPTRDRGPQPQHF.

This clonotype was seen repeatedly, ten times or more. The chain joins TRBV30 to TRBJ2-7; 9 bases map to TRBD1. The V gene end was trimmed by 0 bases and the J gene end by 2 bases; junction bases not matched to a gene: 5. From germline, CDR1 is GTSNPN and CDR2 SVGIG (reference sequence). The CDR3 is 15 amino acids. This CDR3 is CAWSVSGQGPYEQYF. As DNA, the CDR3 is TGTGCCTGGAGTGTATCGGGACAGGGACCCTACGAGCAGTACTTC. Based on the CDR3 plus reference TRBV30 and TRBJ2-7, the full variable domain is SQTIHQWPATLVQPVGSPLSLECTVEGTSNPNLYWYRQAAGRGLQLLFYSVGIGQISSEVPQNLSASRPQDRQFILSSKKLLLSDSGFYLCAWSVSGQGPYEQYFGPGTRLTVT.

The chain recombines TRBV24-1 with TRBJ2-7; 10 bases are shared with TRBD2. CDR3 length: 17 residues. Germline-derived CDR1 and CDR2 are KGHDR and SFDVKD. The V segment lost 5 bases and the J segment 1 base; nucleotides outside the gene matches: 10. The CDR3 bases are TGTGCCACCAGTGGAAAGGTTAGCGGGGGGCAATCCTACGAGCAGTACTTC. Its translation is CATSGKVSGGQSYEQYF.

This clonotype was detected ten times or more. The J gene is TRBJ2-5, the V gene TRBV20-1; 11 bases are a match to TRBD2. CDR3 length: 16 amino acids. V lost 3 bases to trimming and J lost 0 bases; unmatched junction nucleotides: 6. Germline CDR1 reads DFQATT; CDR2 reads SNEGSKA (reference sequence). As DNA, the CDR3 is TGCAGTGCTAGTTCCCTGACTAGCGGGGACCAAGAGACCCAGTACTTC. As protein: CSASSLTSGDQETQYF.

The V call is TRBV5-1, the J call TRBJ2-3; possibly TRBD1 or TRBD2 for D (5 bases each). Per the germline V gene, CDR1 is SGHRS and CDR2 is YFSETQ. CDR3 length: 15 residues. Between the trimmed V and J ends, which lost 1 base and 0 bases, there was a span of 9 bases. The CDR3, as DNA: TGCGCCAGCAGCTTGCGGGACGCAAGCACAGATACGCAGTATTTT. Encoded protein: CASSLRDASTDTQYF. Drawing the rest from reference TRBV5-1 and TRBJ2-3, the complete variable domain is KAGVTQTPRYLIKTRGQQVTLSCSPISGHRSVSWYQQTPGQGLQFLFEYFSETQRNKGNFPGRFSGRQFSNSRSEMNVSTLELGDSALYLCASSLRDASTDTQYFGPGTRLTVL.

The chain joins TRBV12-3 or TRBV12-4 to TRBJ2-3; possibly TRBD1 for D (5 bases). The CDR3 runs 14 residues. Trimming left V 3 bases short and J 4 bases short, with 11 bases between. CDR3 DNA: TGTGCCAGCAGTTTGGGGCTTGGGGCAGATACGCAGTATTTT. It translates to CASSLGLGADTQYF.

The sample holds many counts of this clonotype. The CDR3 coding sequence is TGTGCCAGCAGTTACTCGCTGAACACTGAAGCTTTCTTT. Translated, it gives CASSYSLNTEAFF. The chain recombines TRBV6-2 or TRBV6-3 with TRBJ1-1; D not certain. CDR1 is MNHEY, CDR2 SVGEGT, per germline. The ends were cut back, 0 bases at V and 0 bases at J, with 2 bases in the middle. The CDR3 covers 13 residues.

CDR3 sequence reads: CSATPDRGNQPQHF. The CDR3 nucleotides are TGCAGTGCAACTCCGGACAGAGGCAATCAGCCCCAGCATTTT. The chain combines TRBV20-1 with TRBJ1-5, with D possibly TRBD1 on 6 matching bases. CDR1 DFQATT and CDR2 SNEGSKA come from the germline V gene (reference sequence). Trimming stripped 6 bases from V and 2 bases from J, with 14 bases between. The CDR3 is 14 residues long.

The CDR3 bases are TGTGCCAGCAGTGTCAGGCTGGGGGATCAGCCCCAGCATTTT. Protein sequence: CASSVRLGDQPQHF. The chain joins TRBV2 to TRBJ1-5; a possible D gene is TRBD1 (5 bases). This CDR3 is 14 amino acids long. Trimming left V 4 bases short and J 5 bases short, with 12 bases between. Germline loops: CDR1 SNHLY, CDR2 FYNNEI.

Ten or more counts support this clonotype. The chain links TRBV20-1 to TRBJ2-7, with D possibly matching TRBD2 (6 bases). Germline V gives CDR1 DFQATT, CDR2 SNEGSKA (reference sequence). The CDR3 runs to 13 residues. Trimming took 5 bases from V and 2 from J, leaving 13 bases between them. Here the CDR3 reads CSAHLSGTYEQYF. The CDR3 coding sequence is TGCAGTGCTCACCTTAGCGGAACCTACGAGCAGTACTTC.

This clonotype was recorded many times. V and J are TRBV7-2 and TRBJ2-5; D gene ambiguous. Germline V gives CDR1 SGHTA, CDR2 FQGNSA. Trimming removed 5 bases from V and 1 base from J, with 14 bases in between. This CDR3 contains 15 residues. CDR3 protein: CASSPRATVQETQYF. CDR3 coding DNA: TGTGCCAGCAGCCCAAGGGCTACGGTCCAAGAGACCCAGTACTTC.

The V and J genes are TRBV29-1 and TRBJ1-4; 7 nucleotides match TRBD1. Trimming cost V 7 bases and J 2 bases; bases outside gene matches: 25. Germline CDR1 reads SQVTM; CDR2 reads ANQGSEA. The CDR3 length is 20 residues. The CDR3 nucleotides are TGCAGCGCCACGGCCCGGAATGACAGGGCTTTATTTTCTACTAATGAAAAACTGTTTTTT. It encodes CSATARNDRALFSTNEKLFF. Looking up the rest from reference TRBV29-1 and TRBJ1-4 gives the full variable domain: SAVISQKPSRDICQRGTSLTIQCQVDSQVTMMFWYRQQPGQSLTLIATANQGSEATYESGFVIDKFPISRPNLTFSTLTVSNMSPEDSSIYLCSATARNDRALFSTNEKLFFGSGTQLSVL.

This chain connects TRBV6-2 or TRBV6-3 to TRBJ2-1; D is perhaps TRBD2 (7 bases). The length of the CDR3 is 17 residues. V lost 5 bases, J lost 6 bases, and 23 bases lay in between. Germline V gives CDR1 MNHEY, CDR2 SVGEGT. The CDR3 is CASSITGGAPSLNEQFF. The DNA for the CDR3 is TGTGCCAGCAGTATCACTGGGGGGGCCCCCTCCCTCAATGAGCAGTTCTTC.

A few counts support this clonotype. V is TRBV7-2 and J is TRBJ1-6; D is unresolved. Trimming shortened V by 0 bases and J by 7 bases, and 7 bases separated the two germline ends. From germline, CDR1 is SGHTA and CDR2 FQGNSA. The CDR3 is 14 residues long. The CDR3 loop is CASSLAADNSPLHF. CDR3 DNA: TGTGCCAGCAGCTTAGCGGCAGACAATTCACCCCTCCACTTT.

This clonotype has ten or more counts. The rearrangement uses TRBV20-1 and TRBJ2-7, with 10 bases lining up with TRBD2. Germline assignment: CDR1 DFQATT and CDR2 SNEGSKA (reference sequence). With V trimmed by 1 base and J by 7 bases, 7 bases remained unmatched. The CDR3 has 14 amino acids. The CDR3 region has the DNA TGCAGTGCTAGAGTCGGTAGCGGGGGGCGGGAGCAGTACGTC. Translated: CSARVGSGGREQYV.

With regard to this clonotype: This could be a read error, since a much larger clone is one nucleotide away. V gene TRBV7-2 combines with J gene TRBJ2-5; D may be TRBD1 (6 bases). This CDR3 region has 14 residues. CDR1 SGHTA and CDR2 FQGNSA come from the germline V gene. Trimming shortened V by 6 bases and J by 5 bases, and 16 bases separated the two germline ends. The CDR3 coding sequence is TGTGCCAGCAGGCTACAGGGAACCGGGGAGACCCAGTACTTC. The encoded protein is CASRLQGTGETQYF.